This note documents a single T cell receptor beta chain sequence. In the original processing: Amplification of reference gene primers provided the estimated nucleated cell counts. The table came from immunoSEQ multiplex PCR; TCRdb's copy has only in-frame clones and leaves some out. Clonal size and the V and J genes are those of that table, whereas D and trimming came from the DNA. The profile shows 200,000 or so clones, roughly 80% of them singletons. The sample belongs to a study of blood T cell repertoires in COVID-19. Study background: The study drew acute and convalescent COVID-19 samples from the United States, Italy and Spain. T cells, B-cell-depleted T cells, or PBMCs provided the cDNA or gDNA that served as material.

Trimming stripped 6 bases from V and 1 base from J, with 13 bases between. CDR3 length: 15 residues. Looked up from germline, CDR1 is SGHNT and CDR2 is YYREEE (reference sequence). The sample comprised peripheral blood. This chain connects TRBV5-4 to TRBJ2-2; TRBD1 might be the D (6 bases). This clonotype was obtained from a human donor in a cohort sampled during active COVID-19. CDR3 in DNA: TGTGCCAGCAACCTCCCGGGACAGAACACCGGGGAGCTGTTTTTT. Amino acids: CASNLPGQNTGELFF.